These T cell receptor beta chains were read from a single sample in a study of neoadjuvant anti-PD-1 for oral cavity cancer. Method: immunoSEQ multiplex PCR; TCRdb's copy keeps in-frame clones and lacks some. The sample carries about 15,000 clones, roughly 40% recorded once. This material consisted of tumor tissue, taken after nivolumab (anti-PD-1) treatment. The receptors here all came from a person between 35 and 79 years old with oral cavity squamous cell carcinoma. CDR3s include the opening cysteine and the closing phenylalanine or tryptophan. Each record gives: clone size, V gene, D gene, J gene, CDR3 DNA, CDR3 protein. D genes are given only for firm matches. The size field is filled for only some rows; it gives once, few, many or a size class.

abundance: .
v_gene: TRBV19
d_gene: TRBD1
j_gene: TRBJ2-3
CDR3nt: TGTGCCAGTAGTACCCCCGGACAGGGGTCAGATACGCAGTATTTT
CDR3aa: CASSTPGQGSDTQYF

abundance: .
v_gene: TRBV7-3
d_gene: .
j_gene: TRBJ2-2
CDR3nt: TGTGCCAGCAGCCCCGGGCAGTTGAACACCGGGGAGCTGTTTTTT
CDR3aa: CASSPGQLNTGELFF

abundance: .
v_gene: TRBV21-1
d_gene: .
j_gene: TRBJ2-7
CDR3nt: TGTGCCAGCAGCAACCTTTTGGACAGGGGCTCTTCCTACGAGCAGTACTTC
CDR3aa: CASSNLLDRGSSYEQYF

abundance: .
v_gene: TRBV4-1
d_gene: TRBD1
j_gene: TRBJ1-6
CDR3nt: TGCGCCAGCAGCCAAGAAAGGGGGCTCAATTCACCCCTCCACTTT
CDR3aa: CASSQERGLNSPLHF

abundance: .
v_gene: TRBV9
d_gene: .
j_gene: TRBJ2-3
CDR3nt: TGTGCCAGCAGCGACAGGGGGCGGGGGGCAACAGATACGCAGTATTTT
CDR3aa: CASSDRGRGATDTQYF

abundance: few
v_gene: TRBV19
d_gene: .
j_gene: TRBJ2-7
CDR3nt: TGTGCCTACAGTCGGGCAGTGGGCTCCTACGAGCAGTACTTC
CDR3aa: CAYSRAVGSYEQYF

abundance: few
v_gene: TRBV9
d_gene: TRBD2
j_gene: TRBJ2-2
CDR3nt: TGTGCCAGCCGGCGGGGGTTCGACACCGGGGAGCTGTTTTTT
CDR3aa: CASRRGFDTGELFF

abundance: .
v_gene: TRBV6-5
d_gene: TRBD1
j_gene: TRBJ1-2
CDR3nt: TGTGCCAGCAGTCCCTGGGACAGCTCTTTTGGCTACACCTTC
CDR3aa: CASSPWDSSFGYTF

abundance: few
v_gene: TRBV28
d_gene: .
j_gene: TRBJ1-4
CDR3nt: TGTGCCAGCAGTTTATCTAAATGGACAGAAGCAACTAATGAAAAACTGTTTTTT
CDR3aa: CASSLSKWTEATNEKLFF

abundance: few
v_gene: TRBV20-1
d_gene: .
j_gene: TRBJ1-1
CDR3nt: TGCAGTGCTTTTAACACTGAAGCTTTCTTT
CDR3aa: CSAFNTEAFF

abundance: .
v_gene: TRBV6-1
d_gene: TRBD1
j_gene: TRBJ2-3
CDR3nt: TGTGCCAGCAGAACGACAGGGGGCAGCACAGATACGCAGTATTTT
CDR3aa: CASRTTGGSTDTQYF

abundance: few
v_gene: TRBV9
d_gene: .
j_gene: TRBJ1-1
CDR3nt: TGTGCCAGCAGCGTAAGTTCCCAGAACACTGAAGCTTTCTTT
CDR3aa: CASSVSSQNTEAFF

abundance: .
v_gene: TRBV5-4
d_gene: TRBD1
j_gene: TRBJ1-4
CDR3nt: TGTGCCAGCAGCTTGGACCGGGACAGTGAAAAACTGTTTTTT
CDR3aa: CASSLDRDSEKLFF

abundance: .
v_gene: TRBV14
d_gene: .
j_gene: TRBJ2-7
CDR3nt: TGTGCCAGCGCGCGGGGTCCATCCGCCTACGAGCAGTACTTC
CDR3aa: CASARGPSAYEQYF

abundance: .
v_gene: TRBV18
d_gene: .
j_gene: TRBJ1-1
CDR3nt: TGTGCCAGCTTCCAACAGAGAGTGAACACTGAAGCTTTCTTT
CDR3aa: CASFQQRVNTEAFF

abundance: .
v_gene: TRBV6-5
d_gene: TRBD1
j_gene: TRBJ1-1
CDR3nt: TGTGCCAGCAGCGAGGGACAGGGGGCAAGAGCTTTCTTT
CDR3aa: CASSEGQGARAFF

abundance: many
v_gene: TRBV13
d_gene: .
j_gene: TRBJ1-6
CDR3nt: TGTGCCAGCAGCCGGAGACAGAGCTCCTATAATTCACCCCTCCACTTT
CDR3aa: CASSRRQSSYNSPLHF

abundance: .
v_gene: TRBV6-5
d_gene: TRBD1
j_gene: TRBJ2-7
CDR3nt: TGTGCCAGCAGTTACCGACAGGGGTACGAGCAGTACTTC
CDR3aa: CASSYRQGYEQYF

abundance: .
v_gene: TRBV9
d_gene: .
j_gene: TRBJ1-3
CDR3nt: TGTGCCAGCAGCGTAGAGGGGGGCGCGGGAAACACCATATATTTT
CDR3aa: CASSVEGGAGNTIYF

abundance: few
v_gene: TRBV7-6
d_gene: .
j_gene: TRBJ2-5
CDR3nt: TGTGCCAGCAGTACGAGCGGTCCAGGGACCCAGTACTTC
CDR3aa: CASSTSGPGTQYF

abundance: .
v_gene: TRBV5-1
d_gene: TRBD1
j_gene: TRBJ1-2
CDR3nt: TGCGCCAGCAGCATACAGGGGACTGATTATGGCTACACCTTC
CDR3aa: CASSIQGTDYGYTF

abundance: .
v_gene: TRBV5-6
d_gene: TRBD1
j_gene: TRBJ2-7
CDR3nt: TGTGCCAGCAGCACCTCACCGACAGGGGCCTACGAGCAGTACTTC
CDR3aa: CASSTSPTGAYEQYF

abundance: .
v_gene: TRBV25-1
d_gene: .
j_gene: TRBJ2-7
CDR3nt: TGTGCCAGCAGGGACGCCGGTTCCTACGAGCAGTACTTC
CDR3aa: CASRDAGSYEQYF

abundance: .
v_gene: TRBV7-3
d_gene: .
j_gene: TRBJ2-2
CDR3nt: TGTGCCAGCAGCTACGGGAGGAACACCGGGGAGCTGTTTTTT
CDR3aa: CASSYGRNTGELFF

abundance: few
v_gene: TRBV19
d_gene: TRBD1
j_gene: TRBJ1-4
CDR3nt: TGTGCCAGCAGAATCGACGGTCAGGGGGCCTCAAAACTGTTTTTT
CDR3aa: CASRIDGQGASKLFF

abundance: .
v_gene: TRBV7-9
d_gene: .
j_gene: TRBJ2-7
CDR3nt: TGTGCCAGCAGTCCAGGGCGACCTCCCTACGAGCAGTACTTC
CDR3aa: CASSPGRPPYEQYF